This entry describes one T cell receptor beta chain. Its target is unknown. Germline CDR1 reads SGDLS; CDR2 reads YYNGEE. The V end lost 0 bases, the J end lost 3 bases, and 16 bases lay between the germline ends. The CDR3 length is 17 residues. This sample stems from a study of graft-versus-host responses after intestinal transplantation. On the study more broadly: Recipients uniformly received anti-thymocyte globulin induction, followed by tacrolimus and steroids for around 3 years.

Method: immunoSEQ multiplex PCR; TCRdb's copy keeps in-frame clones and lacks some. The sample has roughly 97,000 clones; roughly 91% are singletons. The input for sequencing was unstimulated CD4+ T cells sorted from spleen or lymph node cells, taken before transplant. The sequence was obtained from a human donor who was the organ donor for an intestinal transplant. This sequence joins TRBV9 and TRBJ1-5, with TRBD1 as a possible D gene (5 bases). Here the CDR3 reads CASSVGTGGVSNQPQHF. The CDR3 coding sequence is TGTGCCAGCAGCGTAGGTACAGGTGGGGTATCCAATCAGCCCCAGCATTTT. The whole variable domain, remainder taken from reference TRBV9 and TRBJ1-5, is DSGVTQTPKHLITATGQRVTLRCSPRSGDLSVYWYQQSLDQGLQFLIQYYNGEERAKGNILERFSAQQFPDLHSELNLSSLELGDSALYFCASSVGTGGVSNQPQHFGDGTRLSIL.